The next 25 T cell receptor beta chains were all read from a single sample in a study of lung T cells in sarcoidosis with Löfgren's syndrome. TCRdb fed the reads into MiXCR, producing one record per CDR3 protein. The data hold about 19,000 distinct CDR3 sequences, with 21% observed a single time. Sequenced material: CD4+ T cells from bronchoalveolar lavage. The receptors were gathered from a human donor with sarcoidosis (Löfgren's syndrome or another form), or a control subject (not recorded which).

There are a few counts of this clonotype. The chain recombines TRBV18 with TRBJ2-1; 7 bases map to TRBD2. The CDR3 covers 14 residues. J was trimmed by 9 bases and V by 3 bases; bases with no gene match: 8. CDR1 KGHSH and CDR2 LQKENI come from the germline V gene. CDR3 loop: CASSPGGSVGEQFF. CDR3 bases: TGTGCCAGCTCACCGGGCGGGAGTGTCGGTGAGCAGTTCTTC. Using reference TRBV18 and TRBJ2-1 for the parts outside the CDR3, the full variable domain is NAGVMQNPRHLVRRRGQEARLRCSPMKGHSHVYWYRQLPEEGLKFMVYLQKENIIDESGMPKERFSAEFPKEGPSILRIQQVVRGDSAAYFCASSPGGSVGEQFFGPGTRLTVL.

With respect to this clonotype: This may stem from a read error, because a much larger clone lies one nucleotide away. The chain links TRBV28 to TRBJ2-7, with D perhaps TRBD2 (6 bases). CDR1 and CDR2 from the germline V gene are MDHEN and SYDVKM. The CDR3 covers 15 residues. Trimming cost V 2 bases and J 3 bases, with 14 bases left between them. The CDR3 DNA sequence: TGTGCCAGCAGTTTAGTGAATAGCGGACACTACGAGCAGTACTTC. Its protein product is CASSLVNSGHYEQYF.

This chain joins TRBV30 and TRBJ1-5; D is uncertain. Trimming stripped 5 bases from V and 2 bases from J, with 10 bases between. The CDR3 consists of 13 residues. Germline CDR1 reads GTSNPN; CDR2 reads SVGIG (reference sequence). The chain's CDR3 is CAWAGSGNQPQHF. In DNA, the CDR3 is TGTGCCTGGGCCGGGTCTGGCAATCAGCCCCAGCATTTT.

As to this clonotype: At one end, the junction sequence differs from germline, possibly due to a read error. The chain is built from TRBV12-3 or TRBV12-4 and TRBJ1-1; D unresolved. The CDR3 is 11 amino acids. This CDR3 reads CASGFYTEAFF. The CDR3 DNA is TGTGCCAGCGGTTTTTACACTGAAGCTTTCTTT.

This clonotype has a count of ten or more. The chain carries TRBV7-2 and TRBJ2-4; the D is unclear. Germline V lookup: CDR1 SGHTA, CDR2 FQGNSA. This CDR3 comprises 15 residues. V was shortened by 6 bases and J by 3 bases, with 15 bases between the two germline ends. CDR3: CASSSPGSLKNIQYF. Written as DNA, the CDR3 is TGTGCCAGCAGTTCGCCGGGCTCACTCAAAAACATTCAGTACTTC.

On this clonotype: This may come from a read error, since a much larger clone is one base off. The rearrangement links TRBV7-2 to TRBJ2-7; weak D call: TRBD1 (6 bases). CDR3 length: 15 amino acids. V dropped 4 bases and J dropped 2 bases, with 15 bases sitting between them. Looked up from germline, CDR1 is SGHTA and CDR2 is FQGNSA. The CDR3: CASSSVGTPAYEQYF. CDR3 nucleotides: TGTGCCAGCAGCTCAGTAGGGACACCTGCCTACGAGCAGTACTTC.

The V gene is TRBV11-2, the J gene TRBJ2-3; D might be TRBD1 (5 bases). Between the trimmed V and J ends, which lost 1 base and 0 bases, there was a span of 8 bases. The CDR3 runs to 15 residues. Germline CDR1 and CDR2: SGHAT and FQNNGV. Here the CDR3 reads CASSLVPGSTDTQYF. DNA of the CDR3: TGTGCCAGCAGCTTAGTTCCAGGGAGCACAGATACGCAGTATTTT.

J is TRBJ1-5 and V is TRBV30; no reliable D call. V lost 0 bases and J lost 5, with 11 bases in between. The CDR3 is 14 residues long. Germline V gene data show CDR1 as GTSNPN and CDR2 as SVGIG (reference sequence). The CDR3 DNA reads TGTGCCTGGAGTGTAGGAATCTCTCATCAGCCCCAGCATTTT. Translated, it gives CAWSVGISHQPQHF.

As for this clonotype: No conserved phenylalanine or tryptophan is present at the end of the CDR3, so a read error is the likely explanation. The chain carries TRBV12-3 or TRBV12-4 and TRBJ1-1, with a weak D call TRBD1 (5 bases). There are 13 residues in the CDR3. V was cut by 5 bases and J by 6 bases, with 13 bases left in between. CDR3: CASSVHRRAEAFL. The DNA for the CDR3 is TGTGCCAGCAGTGTACACAGGCGAGCTGAAGCTTTCCTT.

This clonotype was seen ten or more times. The chain joins TRBV5-4 to TRBJ1-1; no clear D. Germline V CDR1 and CDR2: SGHNT, YYREEE (reference sequence). The CDR3 runs to 14 residues. The V and J ends lost 0 bases and 4 bases respectively, with 10 bases between them. CDR3 residues: CASSLAPHGTEAFF. DNA for the CDR3: TGTGCCAGCAGCTTGGCACCGCACGGCACTGAAGCTTTCTTT. Combining the CDR3 with reference TRBV5-4 and TRBJ1-1 gives the whole variable domain ETGVTQSPTHLIKTRGQQVTLRCSSQSGHNTVSWYQQALGQGPQFIFQYYREEENGRGNFPPRFSGLQFPNYSSELNVNALELDDSALYLCASSLAPHGTEAFFGQGTRLTVV.

In this sample, this clonotype turned up many times. The rearrangement links TRBV7-8 to TRBJ2-2; D is ambiguous. The CDR3 is 13 amino acids. Germline values: CDR1 SGHVS, CDR2 FQNEAQ. Trimming left V 5 bases short and J 5 bases short, with 9 bases between. The CDR3 loop reads CASSPTRTGELFF. CDR3 sequence (DNA): TGTGCCAGCAGCCCGACTCGGACCGGGGAGCTGTTTTTT.

Ten or more counts support this clonotype. The chain carries TRBV7-9 and TRBJ2-7; no firm D call. This CDR3 contains 14 residues. Germline V gene sequence: CDR1 SEHNR, CDR2 FQNEAQ (reference sequence). V was cut by 1 base and J by 6 bases, with 13 bases left in between. CDR3 in DNA: TGTGCCAGCAGCTTAGGGGCAGGTGGCAGCGAGCAGTACTTC. This codes for CASSLGAGGSEQYF.

This clonotype has at least ten counts. V and J are TRBV20-1 and TRBJ2-5; D is unclear. The CDR3 covers 14 residues. Germline V gene sequence: CDR1 DFQATT, CDR2 SNEGSKA (reference sequence). V was pared by 5 bases and J by 1 base, with 14 bases between. The CDR3 DNA is TGCAGTGCTCGATCGTTTGTCGTCCAAGAGACCCAGTACTTC. It codes for CSARSFVVQETQYF.

This clonotype was detected ten times or more. V is TRBV20-1 and J is TRBJ2-3, with 7 nucleotides matching TRBD1. The ends lost 2 bases at V and 3 bases at J; junction bases unmatched: 14. Germline values: CDR1 DFQATT, CDR2 SNEGSKA (reference sequence). This CDR3 contains 17 residues. The CDR3 is CSARPKGAGSLTDTQYF. In nucleotides, the CDR3 is TGCAGTGCTAGACCCAAGGGGGCAGGGAGTTTGACAGATACGCAGTATTTT.

This clonotype turned up a few times. This chain connects TRBV5-4 to TRBJ2-1; TRBD2 agrees at 8 bases. The CDR3 is made up of 14 amino acids. From germline, CDR1 is SGHNT and CDR2 YYREEE (reference sequence). Trimming took 3 bases from V and 8 from J; bases not matched to a gene: 7. CDR3 DNA: TGTGCCAGCAGCTCAGAGCGGGGGTCCGATGAGCAGTTCTTC. Encoded protein: CASSSERGSDEQFF.

Sample share makes this clonotype medium-sized. This chain joins TRBV6-1 and TRBJ2-7; 7 bases are shared with TRBD1. J lost 5 bases, V lost 5 bases, and 6 bases had no gene match. Germline V gives CDR1 MNHNS, CDR2 SASEGT. This CDR3 spans 13 amino acids. CDR3 nucleotide sequence: TGTGCCAGCAGTTTTGGGACAGCCGACGAGCAGTACTTC. It codes for CASSFGTADEQYF.

The chain employs TRBV12-3 or TRBV12-4 and TRBJ2-1, with 8 bases that match TRBD1. Germline trimming cut 6 bases from V and 0 bases from J; bases unmatched to any gene: 4. The length of the CDR3 is 15 residues. CDR3 in DNA: TGTGCCAGCAGCTGGGGGACAGGCTCCTACAATGAGCAGTTCTTC. This encodes CASSWGTGSYNEQFF.

V gene TRBV30 combines with J gene TRBJ2-1; 9 positions agree with TRBD2. CDR1 and CDR2 (germline): GTSNPN, SVGIG (reference sequence). J was trimmed by 6 bases and V by 6 bases; bases with no gene match: 9. CDR3 length equals 14 residues. The CDR3, as DNA: TGTGCCTGTGGGTTGCTAGCGGGATTCAATGAGCAGTTCTTC. This translates into CACGLLAGFNEQFF.

Only a few counts were recorded for this clonotype. This may be a read error, as it is one base from a much larger clone. The J gene is TRBJ2-3, the V gene TRBV14; 7 nucleotides agree with TRBD1. The CDR3 loop spans 14 amino acids. Germline V gives CDR1 SGHDN, CDR2 FVKESK. CDR3 amino acids: CAGSPTGFTDTQYF. The CDR3, as DNA: TGTGCCGGCAGCCCGACAGGGTTTACAGATACGCAGTATTTT.

Note on this clonotype: A clone one base away is much larger, so this may be a read error. The V and J genes are TRBV20-1 and TRBJ1-1, with D unclear. The CDR3 is 13 residues long. Germline-derived CDR1 and CDR2 are DFQATT and SNEGSKA (reference sequence). Trimming took off 1 base at V and 1 base at J, with 7 bases between the two ends. The CDR3 sequence: CSARGHRNTEAFF. The CDR3 nucleotides read TGCAGTGCTAGAGGGCACAGGAACACTGAAGCTTTCTTT.

This clonotype was seen a few times. V gene TRBV7-3 combines with J gene TRBJ1-6, with 9 bases fitting TRBD1. The CDR3 has 14 amino acids. Germline-derived CDR1 and CDR2 are SGHTA and FQGTGA. Unmatched junction bases numbered 4, after V lost 3 bases and J lost 10 bases. CDR3 amino acids: CASSFGQGWSPLHF. CDR3 nucleotide sequence: TGTGCCAGCAGCTTTGGACAGGGGTGGTCACCCCTCCACTTT. Full variable domain (outside the CDR3, taken from reference TRBV7-3 and TRBJ1-6): GAGVSQTPSNKVTEKGKYVELRCDPISGHTALYWYRQSLGQGPEFLIYFQGTGAADDSGLPNDRFFAVRPEGSVSTLKIQRTERGDSAVYLCASSFGQGWSPLHFGNGTRLTVT.

About this clonotype: Being one base from a much bigger clone, this may be a read error. V gene TRBV18 combines with J gene TRBJ2-7; D not resolved. V lost 4 bases, J lost 2 bases, and 9 bases lay in between. Looked up from germline, CDR1 is KGHSH and CDR2 is LQKENI. This CDR3 is 13 amino acids long. The CDR3 DNA is TGTGCCAGCTCACGTCCAGGAGCCTACGAGCAGTACGTC. It is translated as CASSRPGAYEQYV.

This clonotype was seen many times. The J gene is TRBJ2-3, the V gene TRBV20-1, with D unresolved. CDR3 length: 11 amino acids. V was cut by 6 bases and J by 2 bases, with 6 bases left in between. Germline V gives CDR1 DFQATT, CDR2 SNEGSKA (reference sequence). The CDR3 is CSALITDTQYF. CDR3 nucleotides: TGCAGTGCCCTTATCACAGATACGCAGTATTTT.

This clonotype occurred many times. The chain has TRBV20-1 and TRBJ2-1; the match to TRBD2 covers 9 bases. This CDR3 contains 16 residues. V gave up 3 bases and J gave up 5 bases; unmatched junction bases: 11. Germline V gene sequence: CDR1 DFQATT, CDR2 SNEGSKA (reference sequence). The CDR3, as DNA: TGCAGTGCTAGGAGCGGAGCGGGAGGAGAAAACAATGAGCAGTTCTTC. Translation: CSARSGAGGENNEQFF.

This clonotype was found many times. The chain combines TRBV20-1 with TRBJ2-7, with 9 bases matching TRBD1. The CDR3 sequence is 15 residues long. J gave up 4 bases and V 0 bases, and 7 bases lay outside the gene matches. Per the germline V gene, CDR1 is DFQATT and CDR2 is SNEGSKA (reference sequence). The CDR3 region is CSARDSAGQGYEQYF. CDR3 sequence (DNA): TGCAGTGCTAGAGATTCGGCGGGACAGGGATACGAGCAGTACTTC.